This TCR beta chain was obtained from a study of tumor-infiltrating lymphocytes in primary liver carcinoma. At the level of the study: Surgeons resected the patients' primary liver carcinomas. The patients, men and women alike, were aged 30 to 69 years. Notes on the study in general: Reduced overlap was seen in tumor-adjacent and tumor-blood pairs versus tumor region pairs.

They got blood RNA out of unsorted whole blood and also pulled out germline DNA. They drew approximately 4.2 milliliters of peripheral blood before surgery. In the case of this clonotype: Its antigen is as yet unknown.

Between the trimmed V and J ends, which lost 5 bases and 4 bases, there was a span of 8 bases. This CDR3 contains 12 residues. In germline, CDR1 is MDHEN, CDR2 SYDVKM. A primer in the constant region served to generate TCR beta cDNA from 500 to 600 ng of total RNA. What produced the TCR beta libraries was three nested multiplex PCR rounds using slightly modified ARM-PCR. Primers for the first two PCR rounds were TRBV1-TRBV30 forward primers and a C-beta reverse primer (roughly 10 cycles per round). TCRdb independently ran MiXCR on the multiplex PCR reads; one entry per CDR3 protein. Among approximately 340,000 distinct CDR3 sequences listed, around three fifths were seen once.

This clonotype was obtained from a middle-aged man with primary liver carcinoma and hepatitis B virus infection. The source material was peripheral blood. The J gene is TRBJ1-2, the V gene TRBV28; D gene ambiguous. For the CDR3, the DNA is TGTGCCAGCAGTACTGGTACCTATGGCTACACCTTC. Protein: CASSTGTYGYTF.